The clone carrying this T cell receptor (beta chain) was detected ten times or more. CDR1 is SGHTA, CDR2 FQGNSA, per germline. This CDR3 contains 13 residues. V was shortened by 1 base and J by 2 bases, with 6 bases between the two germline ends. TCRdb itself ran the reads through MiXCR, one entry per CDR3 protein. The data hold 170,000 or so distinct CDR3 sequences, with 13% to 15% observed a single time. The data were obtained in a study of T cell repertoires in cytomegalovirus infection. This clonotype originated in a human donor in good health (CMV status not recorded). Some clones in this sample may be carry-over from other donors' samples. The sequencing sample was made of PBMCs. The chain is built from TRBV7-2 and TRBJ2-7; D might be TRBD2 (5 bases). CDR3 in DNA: TGTGCCAGCAGCTTAGTCGGGGCCTACGAGCAGTACTTC. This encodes CASSLVGAYEQYF.